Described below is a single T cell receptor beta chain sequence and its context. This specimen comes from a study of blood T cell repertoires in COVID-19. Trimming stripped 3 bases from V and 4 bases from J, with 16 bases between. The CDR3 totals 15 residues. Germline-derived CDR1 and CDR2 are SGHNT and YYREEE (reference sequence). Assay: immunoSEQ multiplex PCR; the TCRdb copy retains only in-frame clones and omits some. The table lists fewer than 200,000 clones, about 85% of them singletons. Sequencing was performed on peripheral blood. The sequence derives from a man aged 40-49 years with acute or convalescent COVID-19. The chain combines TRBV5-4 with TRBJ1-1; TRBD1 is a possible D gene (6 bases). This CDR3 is CASSSGGGRGTEAFF. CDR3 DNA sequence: TGTGCCAGCAGCTCTGGGGGGGGGCGCGGCACTGAAGCTTTCTTT.